This T cell receptor beta chain was recovered during a study of CD8+ T cells in alopecia areata (dated by TCRdb to the late 2010s). Regarding the research as a whole: Treated patients were enrolled in an open-label pilot trial of oral tofacitinib at 5 to 10 mg twice daily for moderate-to-severe alopecia areata. immunoSEQ multiplex PCR using 35 Vbeta forward primers and 13 Jbeta reverse primers was used to amplify TCRbeta CDR3 regions. On the human side, TCRbeta sequencing was run on scalp tissue and on sorted CD4+ and CD8+ peripheral blood T cells from healthy controls and from alopecia areata patients with either patchy or totalis/universalis disease. Biopsies were taken from tofacitinib-treated patients at baseline and at 4 and 24 weeks of treatment, and a later scalp biopsy was taken in several of the tofacitinib-treated patients. RNA was extracted with the PAXgene miRNA kit for fixed scalp, the miRNeasy kit for PBMCs, and the RNeasy kit for mouse skin. Scalp clonality was compared among normal scalp (n=4), patchy alopecia areata scalp (n=8), and alopecia totalis/universalis scalp (n=8). Tofacitinib was given for 6 to 18 months, followed by 6 months of follow-up off drug to assess delayed response and recurrence. In both human patients and the C3H/HeJ mouse model, the study applied high-throughput TCRbeta sequencing to look at T cell clonal expansion in alopecia areata. Disease severity in treated patients was measured with the SALT score, which quantifies the percentage of affected scalp surface area. Study-level results and caveats: Because the treated cohort was small and had only one nonresponder, larger studies are needed to examine links between baseline CD8+ expansion and response. Compared with normal scalp, lesional scalp, particularly in alopecia totalis/universalis, had higher clonality and more expanded CD8+ clones, which suggests antigenic drive. Many expanded lesional clones were found to persist in scalp and blood during tofacitinib treatment, and relapse after treatment cessation may be partly explained by this persistence. Shared TCR sequences between patients were less evident than in mice, which may be partly attributable to HLA diversity in the patient population. Tofacitinib significantly decreased scalp clonality and the number of expanded CD8+ clones among the top 100 scalp clones. Resident alphabeta T cells in normal human skin are also sequenced, complicating scalp TCR repertoire analysis, unlike mouse skin dominated by gammadelta T cells.

The CDR3 has 14 amino acids, counting the end cysteine and phenylalanine. Only CDR3 DNA remains: 42 bases, in frame from the first base. Cut back by 0 bases and 8 bases, the V and J ends lie 14 bases apart. The germline V gene supplies CDR1 SGHRS and CDR2 YFSETQ. Explained via the paper, the time point label denotes: roughly 26 weeks on oral tofacitinib. The treatment or condition label on this specimen signifies: oral pan-JAK inhibitor, 5-10 mg twice daily. From alopecia areata patients, peripheral blood was collected along with lesional scalp punch biopsies. PBMCs were isolated by density centrifugation and stained for CD3, CD4 and CD8, after which CD4+ and CD8+ T cells were sorted on a FACSAria. Comment on this clone: What this receptor recognizes is not known. No much larger clone exists at a distance of one base, and base qualities are not known.

The library was built by means of the immunoSEQ multiplex PCR assay. RNA was extracted from all samples and reverse transcribed into cDNA, which served as template for TCR sequencing. First-strand cDNA was synthesized with SuperScript III using a 2:1 mix of oligo-dT and random hexamers. A synthetic immune receptor repertoire was used to assess amplification bias, and residual bias was removed computationally. In the authors' own workflow: Raw reads were preprocessed to remove errors, and CDR3 was defined according to IMGT conventions as the region from the conserved cysteine to phenylalanine. Clonality was computed by normalizing Shannon entropy by log2 of the number of productive unique TCRs and subtracting the result from 1. Whether each scalp clone was CD4 or CD8 was inferred by checking scalp TCRbeta sequences against the CD4 and CD8 repertoires from sorted blood. This is the immuneACCESS table as TCRdb keeps it, with only in-frame sequences that have V and J called. A part of the clones is gone; compared with another copy, unresolved V genes explain less than half, and the rest is unexplained. Clone size and V and J calls were adopted from that table, with D and trimming inferred from the DNA. The sample records 150,000 to 250,000 clones, roughly 64% of which are singletons. Roughly 5.8% of the sample goes to the ten largest clones.

This chain joins TRBV5-1 to TRBJ2-5; the D gene is tentatively TRBD1 or TRBD2, each matching 5 bases. This receptor was obtained from a human donor with alopecia areata. The source was CD4+ T cells sorted from blood, collected at week 24, from a patient treated with tofacitinib. The nucleotide sequence is given as TGCGCCAGCAGCTTGGGAGGGGAGACCGCCACCCAGTACTTC. Translated, this gives CASSLGGETATQYF.